This entry lists 28 T cell receptor beta chains sequenced from one sample in a study of T cell responses to AZD1222 COVID-19 vaccine (dated by TCRdb to about 2021). Interpreted using the paper, the time point label stands for: about 28 days (+/-7) after the second vaccine dose. Receptor libraries were prepared by the immunoSEQ multiplex PCR assay. Imported from immuneACCESS, the table was reduced by TCRdb to in-frame sequences with V and J called. These copies leave out some clones; in studies compared against another copy, an unresolved V gene accounts for under half, and the cause of the remainder is not known. Here the sample has fewer than 130,000 clones; 80% to 95% occur a single time. Roughly 2.5% of the sample is taken by the ten largest. The specimen comprised peripheral blood, sampled 28 days after the second AZD1222 dose. The receptors originated from an adult who received the AZD1222 COVID-19 vaccine.

The chain has TRBV7-2 and TRBJ2-2; D remains unclear. This CDR3 spans 14 amino acids. Germline V CDR1 and CDR2: SGHTA, FQGNSA. Trimming removed 5 bases from V and 3 bases from J, with 10 bases in between. CDR3 residues: CASSPVGYTGELFF. For the CDR3, the DNA is TGTGCCAGCAGCCCGGTGGGATACACCGGGGAGCTGTTTTTT.

With regard to this clone: Germline is not matched at one junction end, which may reflect a read error. The genes are TRBV7-7 and TRBJ2-5; 8 bases fit TRBD2. The CDR3 is 15 amino acids. Germline CDR1 reads SSHAT; CDR2 reads FNYEAQ (reference sequence). Here the CDR3 DNA reads TGTGCTAGCAGCTTAGGCCGGGGGGGTCGAGAGACCCAGTACTTC. Translation gives CASSLGRGGRETQYF.

The rearrangement uses TRBV5-4 and TRBJ2-3; the D gene is possibly TRBD2 (7 bases). CDR1 and CDR2 (germline): SGHNT, YYREEE (reference sequence). V was shortened by 4 bases and J by 0 bases, with 18 bases between the two germline ends. The CDR3 totals 17 residues. The CDR3 region has the DNA TGTGCCAGCAGCCCCGGTAGGGGGGGTCTAAGCACAGATACGCAGTATTTT. Its translation is CASSPGRGGLSTDTQYF.

CDR3: CASSIERSRSIYGYTF. The CDR3 DNA reads as TGTGCCAGTAGTATAGAACGCAGTCGCTCTATCTATGGCTACACCTTC. The rearrangement joins TRBV19 to TRBJ1-2; no clear D gene. Trimming pared 0 bases from V and 4 bases from J, leaving 15 bases between. In germline, CDR1 is LNHDA, CDR2 SQIVND (reference sequence). This CDR3 has 16 amino acids. Supplemented by reference TRBV19 and TRBJ1-2, the full variable domain reads DGGITQSPKYLFRKEGQNVTLSCEQNLNHDAMYWYRQDPGQGLRLIYYSQIVNDFQKGDIAEGYSVSREKKESFPLTVTSAQKNPTAFYLCASSIERSRSIYGYTFGSGTRLTVV.

The chain combines TRBV6-5 with TRBJ1-2; D is unclear. This CDR3 has 15 residues. The V end was cut by 0 bases, the J end by 8 bases, with 16 bases between. The germline CDR1 and CDR2 sequences are MNHEY and SVGAGI. CDR3 DNA sequence: TGTGCCAGCAGTTACTCCCCTCAGGCGCCTAGAGGCTACACCTTC. The encoded protein is CASSYSPQAPRGYTF.

V and J are TRBV4-1 and TRBJ2-2, with 11 bases aligning to TRBD2. The CDR3 is made up of 16 amino acids. Germline V gives CDR1 MGHRA, CDR2 YSYEKL. V gave up 4 bases and J gave up 7 bases; unmatched junction bases: 8. CDR3 sequence reads: CASSLSSGGRVGELFF. The CDR3 nucleotides read TGCGCCAGCAGCCTTTCTAGCGGGGGGCGGGTCGGGGAGCTGTTTTTT.

The chain uses TRBV7-8 and TRBJ2-7; no clear D gene. CDR3 length: 15 residues. Germline V gives CDR1 SGHVS, CDR2 FQNEAQ. V was clipped by 2 bases and J by 2 bases, with 13 bases between them. The CDR3 here is CASSLSHGLAYEQYF. The CDR3, as DNA: TGTGCCAGCAGCTTATCCCACGGTCTGGCCTACGAGCAGTACTTC.

This clone was seen just once. The chain joins TRBV7-9 to TRBJ1-2, with D perhaps TRBD1 (5 bases). CDR1 and CDR2 from the germline V gene are SEHNR and FQNEAQ (reference sequence). Trimming pared 2 bases from V and 5 bases from J, leaving 12 bases between. This CDR3 has 14 amino acids. The CDR3 sequence is CASSLKETEYGYTF. CDR3 coding DNA: TGTGCCAGCAGCTTAAAGGAGACAGAATATGGCTACACCTTC.

The chain joins TRBV2 to TRBJ1-5; D is unresolved. V shed 5 bases and J shed 11 bases, with 13 bases lying between them. This CDR3 has 12 amino acids. The V gene's germline CDR1 is SNHLY and CDR2 FYNNEI. The CDR3: CASSRPGEAQHF. In DNA, the CDR3 is TGTGCCAGCAGTAGACCCGGCGAAGCCCAGCATTTT.

The chain has TRBV6-2 or TRBV6-3 and TRBJ2-2, with no clear D. Germline assignment: CDR1 MNHEY and CDR2 SVGEGT. Trimming shortened V by 0 bases and J by 4 bases, and 6 bases separated the two germline ends. The CDR3 runs 14 residues. For the CDR3, the DNA is TGTGCCAGCAGTTACTCTGAGAGCACCGGGGAGCTGTTTTTT. It codes for CASSYSESTGELFF.

The chain recombines TRBV18 with TRBJ2-7; 9 bases fit TRBD1. CDR1 is KGHSH, CDR2 LQKENI, per germline. CDR3 length: 14 residues. V was pared by 6 bases and J by 6 bases, with 9 bases of the junction left unmatched. CDR3 protein: CASSLGQGFVEQYF. DNA of the CDR3: TGTGCCAGCTCCCTGGGACAGGGTTTCGTCGAGCAGTACTTC.

The chain links TRBV25-1 to TRBJ1-2; D is uncertain. The ends were cut back, 3 bases at V and 5 bases at J, with 4 bases in the middle. From germline, CDR1 is MGHDK and CDR2 SYGVNS. The length of the CDR3 is 11 residues. Written as DNA, the CDR3 is TGTGCCAGCAGTGATGGGTATGGCTACACCTTC. Its protein product is CASSDGYGYTF.

The rearrangement joins TRBV30 to TRBJ1-1, with 9 bases identical to TRBD1. CDR1 is GTSNPN and CDR2 is SVGIG in the germline V gene (reference sequence). With 1 base clipped from V and 5 bases from J, the junction kept 2 bases outside the gene matches. The CDR3 contains 13 residues. The CDR3, as DNA: TGTGCCTGGAGTGAAGGGACAGGGACTGAAGCTTTCTTT. Amino acids: CAWSEGTGTEAFF.

The J gene is TRBJ2-1, the V gene TRBV5-1; 15 nucleotides agree with TRBD2. Per germline, CDR1 SGHRS and CDR2 YFSETQ. This CDR3 is built from 18 residues. The V and J ends lost 4 bases and 8 bases, in that order; junction bases with no gene match: 13. The CDR3 DNA sequence: TGCGCCAGCAGCGGAGGGACTAGCGGGGGGCAAATTACCTATGAGCAGTTCTTC. As protein: CASSGGTSGGQITYEQFF.

The gene calls are TRBV27 and TRBJ1-2, with 10 bases that match TRBD1. The V segment lost 2 bases and the J segment 8 bases; nucleotides outside the gene matches: 8. Germline loops: CDR1 MNHEY, CDR2 SMNVEV (reference sequence). The CDR3 runs 15 residues. In DNA form, the CDR3 reads TGTGCCAGCAGTTTACGACAGGGGGCGGGTTGGGGCTACACCTTC. Translation gives CASSLRQGAGWGYTF.

The CDR3 coding sequence is TGTGCTAGTGGTTTGGTAGGGGTACAATCGGCCTATGGCTACACCTTC. Translation gives CASGLVGVQSAYGYTF. This chain uses TRBV12-5 with TRBJ1-2; tentatively, D is TRBD1 (5 bases). The germline V gene encodes CDR1 LGHNT and CDR2 FRNRAP. This CDR3 has 16 amino acids. Trimming took 0 bases from V and 4 from J, leaving 15 bases between them.

The chain has TRBV4-3 and TRBJ1-2, with 8 bases that match TRBD1. This CDR3 is built from 16 residues. Germline V lookup: CDR1 LGHNA, CDR2 YSLEER. J lost 7 bases, V lost 1 base, and 11 bases had no gene match. In nucleotides, the CDR3 is TGCGCCAGCAGCCAAGTGAGCGGCAGGGGGCCGGTTGGCTACACCTTC. Amino acids: CASSQVSGRGPVGYTF.

V gene TRBV5-4 combines with J gene TRBJ2-4; maybe TRBD1 (5 bases). V was cut by 0 bases and J by 8 bases, with 15 bases left in between. Looked up from germline, CDR1 is SGHNT and CDR2 is YYREEE (reference sequence). The CDR3 sequence is 15 residues long. CDR3 sequence reads: CASSLVGQVNDIQYF. CDR3 DNA: TGTGCCAGCAGCTTGGTGGGGCAGGTTAATGACATTCAGTACTTC.

The V call is TRBV5-6, the J call TRBJ2-7; no firm D call. CDR1 is SGHDT and CDR2 is YYEEEE in the germline V gene. Trimming cost V 0 bases and J 2 bases, with 12 bases left between them. This CDR3 contains 15 residues. CDR3 region: CASSLGPDTTYEQYF. The CDR3 nucleotides read TGTGCCAGCAGCTTGGGGCCAGATACTACCTACGAGCAGTACTTC.

V usage is TRBV20-1 and J usage is TRBJ2-3; D gene uncertain. Germline assignment: CDR1 DFQATT and CDR2 SNEGSKA (reference sequence). Trimming pared 5 bases from V and 4 bases from J, leaving 7 bases between. CDR3 size: 11 residues. This CDR3 is CSAGPADTQYF. In DNA, the CDR3 is TGCAGTGCTGGGCCCGCAGATACGCAGTATTTT.

This chain connects TRBV18 to TRBJ2-5; D remains ambiguous. Germline CDR1 and CDR2: KGHSH and LQKENI. Trimming removed 0 bases from V and 4 bases from J, with 9 bases in between. CDR3 size: 14 residues. The CDR3 sequence: CASSPPNSPETQYF. The CDR3, as DNA: TGTGCCAGCTCACCACCTAACAGCCCAGAGACCCAGTACTTC.

V and J are TRBV5-1 and TRBJ1-5, with unresolved D. Germline loops: CDR1 SGHRS, CDR2 YFSETQ. Between the trimmed V and J ends, which lost 4 bases and 5 bases, there was a span of 10 bases. The CDR3 is 13 residues long. For the CDR3, the DNA is TGCGCCAGCAGCCCGGACGGTGATCAGCCCCAGCATTTT. The encoded protein is CASSPDGDQPQHF.

V and J are TRBV5-6 and TRBJ2-7; the match to TRBD1 covers 7 bases. Trimming removed 0 bases from V and 1 base from J; junction bases left unmatched: 1. The CDR3 runs 14 residues. Looked up from germline, CDR1 is SGHDT and CDR2 is YYEEEE. In DNA form, the CDR3 reads TGTGCCAGCAGCTTGGACAGGGGATCCTACGAGCAGTACTTC. This encodes CASSLDRGSYEQYF.

V is TRBV3-1 (or the pseudogene TRBV3-2) and J is TRBJ2-3; TRBD2 matches 7 bases. The length of the CDR3 is 15 residues. Germline CDR1 LGHDT, CDR2 YNNKEL (reference sequence). After removal of 8 bases from V and 1 base from J, the junction contained 9 bases not matched to a gene. The CDR3 reads CASAYGGLGTDTQYF. CDR3 coding DNA: TGTGCCAGCGCCTACGGGGGGTTGGGCACAGATACGCAGTATTTT.

The genes are TRBV14 and TRBJ2-7; maybe TRBD2 (5 bases). CDR1 is SGHDN, CDR2 FVKESK, per germline. The CDR3 consists of 16 residues. V gave up 4 bases and J gave up 1 base, with 17 bases separating them. The CDR3: CASSPGSWTQSYEQYF. Here the CDR3 DNA reads TGTGCCAGCAGCCCCGGAAGCTGGACTCAATCCTACGAGCAGTACTTC.

The chain carries TRBV7-8 and TRBJ1-4, with a weak D call TRBD1 (6 bases). The CDR3 consists of 16 residues. V was clipped by 5 bases and J by 4 bases, with 17 bases between them. Per the germline V gene, CDR1 is SGHVS and CDR2 is FQNEAQ. The CDR3 region has the DNA TGTGCCAGCAGCCCACCCCCACAGGGCTTTAATGAAAAACTGTTTTTT. Protein sequence: CASSPPPQGFNEKLFF. Based on the CDR3 plus reference TRBV7-8 and TRBJ1-4, the full variable domain is GAGVSQSPRYKVAKRGQDVALRCDPISGHVSLFWYQQALGQGPEFLTYFQNEAQLDKSGLPSDRFFAERPEGSVSTLKIQRTQQEDSAVYLCASSPPPQGFNEKLFFGSGTQLSVL.

The gene calls are TRBV7-2 and TRBJ2-3, with 8 bases aligning to TRBD2. Looked up from germline, CDR1 is SGHTA and CDR2 is FQGNSA. V gave up 0 bases and J gave up 0 bases; unmatched junction bases: 2. The CDR3 length is 16 residues. In DNA form, the CDR3 reads TGTGCCAGCAGCTTAGCAGCGGGGGCTAGCACAGATACGCAGTATTTT. As protein: CASSLAAGASTDTQYF. The variable domain in full, completed from reference TRBV7-2 and TRBJ2-3, reads GAGVSQSPSNKVTEKGKDVELRCDPISGHTALYWYRQSLGQGLEFLIYFQGNSAPDKSGLPSDRFSAERTGGSVSTLTIQRTQQEDSAVYLCASSLAAGASTDTQYFGPGTRLTVL.

This clone was picked up one time. J is TRBJ1-2 and V is TRBV7-9, with 7 bases that match TRBD1. Per germline, CDR1 SEHNR and CDR2 FQNEAQ (reference sequence). The CDR3 covers 14 residues. J lost 4 bases, V lost 1 base, and 3 bases had no gene match. The CDR3 region has the DNA TGTGCCAGCAGCTTAGGGGGACAGTCCTATGGCTACACCTTC. Amino acid sequence: CASSLGGQSYGYTF.